The following is a TCR beta chain sequence with its context. Its target is unknown. This specimen comes from a study of OX40 agonist ivuxolimab in advanced cancers. Findings of the study overall: Antigens targeted by the expanded peripheral T cells were not determined.

Germline CDR1 LGHNA, CDR2 YNFKEQ. CDR3 length: 13 residues. The trim removed 4 bases at V and 9 bases at J, leaving 6 bases unmatched. Method: immunoSEQ multiplex PCR; TCRdb's copy keeps in-frame clones and lacks some. The sample lists about 45,000 clones; around 80% were seen once. The TCR sequence derives from an adult with an advanced solid tumor such as melanoma, head and neck, liver or kidney cancer. The sequences come from CD4+ or CD8+ T cells sorted from blood, collected in a trial of the OX40 agonist ivuxolimab. The V call is TRBV4-2, the J call TRBJ2-1, with 7 bases that match TRBD2. The CDR3 spells CASSPGRGVEQFF. The CDR3 region has the DNA TGTGCCAGCAGCCCAGGGAGGGGTGTTGAGCAGTTCTTC.